This passage covers 28 T cell receptor beta chains from one sample sequenced in a study of blood T cell repertoires in COVID-19. Measured with immunoSEQ multiplex PCR; TCRdb has only the in-frame clones, and not every one. The table has a few hundred thousand clones, 88% seen once. Sequenced input: peripheral blood. These receptors were collected from a man in his 60s who had recovered from COVID-19.

The chain has TRBV21-1 and TRBJ2-1; the table's D call, TRBD2, has no DNA check behind it. TRBV21-1 is deemed a pseudogene. This CDR3 contains 16 residues. CDR3 sequence (DNA): TGTGCCAGCAGTGGCGGGTCTAGCGGGGGCTACAATGAGCAGTTCTTC. Its translation is CASSGGSSGGYNEQFF.

This clone appeared once. The chain uses TRBV14 and TRBJ2-1; possibly TRBD1 for D (6 bases). The CDR3 spans 14 residues. Trimming shortened V by 8 bases and J by 2 bases, and 13 bases separated the two germline ends. The germline CDR1 and CDR2 sequences are SGHDN and FVKESK. The CDR3 sequence is CASGGQKAYNEQFF. Here the CDR3 DNA reads TGTGCCAGCGGAGGACAGAAAGCCTACAATGAGCAGTTCTTC.

This chain uses TRBV7-3 with TRBJ2-3; D might be TRBD1 (6 bases). The germline V and J ends were trimmed by 5 bases and 1 base, with 16 bases remaining between them. CDR1 is SGHTA, CDR2 FQGTGA, per germline. The CDR3 is 16 residues long. The CDR3 bases are TGTGCCAGCAGCCCCCGTGGGGCAGGGGGCACAGATACGCAGTATTTT. Encoded protein: CASSPRGAGGTDTQYF. Filled out from reference TRBV7-3 and TRBJ2-3, the complete variable domain reads GAGVSQTPSNKVTEKGKYVELRCDPISGHTALYWYRQSLGQGPEFLIYFQGTGAADDSGLPNDRFFAVRPEGSVSTLKIQRTERGDSAVYLCASSPRGAGGTDTQYFGPGTRLTVL.

The chain recombines TRBV4-1 with TRBJ2-2; TRBD1 is a possible D gene (5 bases). Trimming stripped 3 bases from V and 3 bases from J, with 14 bases between. The CDR3 sequence is 16 residues long. Germline CDR1 reads MGHRA; CDR2 reads YSYEKL. Written as DNA, the CDR3 is TGCGCCAGCAGCCACCAGACAGACCAGTACACCGGGGAGCTGTTTTTT. This translates into CASSHQTDQYTGELFF.

The chain links TRBV7-6 to TRBJ1-1; the D gene is possibly TRBD1 (5 bases). Germline values: CDR1 SGHVS, CDR2 FNYEAQ. Trimming pared 0 bases from V and 4 bases from J, leaving 18 bases between. This CDR3 is built from 17 residues. DNA for the CDR3: TGTGCCAGCAGCTTAGCTCCGACCGGGACTGGGGCCACTGAAGCTTTCTTT. Encoded protein: CASSLAPTGTGATEAFF. The whole variable domain, filled in from reference TRBV7-6 and TRBJ1-1, reads GAGVSQSPRYKVTKRGQDVALRCDPISGHVSLYWYRQALGQGPEFLTYFNYEAQQDKSGLPNDRFSAERPEGSISTLTIQRTEQRDSAMYRCASSLAPTGTGATEAFFGQGTRLTVV.

This clone was counted a single time. This chain joins TRBV27 and TRBJ2-1; maybe TRBD2 (5 bases). CDR3 length: 13 amino acids. The germline gives CDR1 MNHEY, CDR2 SMNVEV (reference sequence). V was pared by 0 bases and J by 7 bases, with 7 bases between. In DNA, the CDR3 is TGTGCCAGCAGTTTATCGCCGGGAAATGAGCAGTTCTTC. This sequence encodes CASSLSPGNEQFF.

This clone was seen a handful of times. The CDR3 protein is CASSLDRTRLDTQYF. CDR3 nucleotide sequence: TGCGCCAGCAGCTTGGATAGGACTAGATTAGATACGCAGTATTTT. The J gene is TRBJ2-3, the V gene TRBV5-1; 7 nucleotides align to TRBD2. The CDR3 has 15 amino acids. Germline CDR1 and CDR2: SGHRS and YFSETQ. The trim removed 0 bases at V and 5 bases at J, leaving 6 bases unmatched.

The chain links TRBV5-4 to TRBJ1-2; possible D gene TRBD1, 5 bases. Germline V gene sequence: CDR1 SGHNT, CDR2 YYREEE (reference sequence). The V end was cut by 0 bases, the J end by 3 bases, with 12 bases between. This CDR3 is built from 15 residues. CDR3 DNA sequence: TGTGCCAGCAGCTTGGGGTTACAGGTAGACTATGGCTACACCTTC. It codes for CASSLGLQVDYGYTF.

This chain connects TRBV5-1 to TRBJ2-5; 8 bases are a match to TRBD1. The CDR3 has 14 amino acids. The ends lost 7 bases at V and 4 bases at J; junction bases unmatched: 9. Per germline, CDR1 SGHRS and CDR2 YFSETQ. The CDR3 here is CASQPTGGGETQYF. The CDR3 bases are TGCGCCAGCCAGCCTACAGGGGGTGGAGAGACCCAGTACTTC.

CDR3: CASMGTPSYEQYF. CDR3 sequence (DNA): TGTGCCAGTATGGGGACACCCTCCTACGAGCAGTACTTC. The chain links TRBV19 to TRBJ2-7; perhaps TRBD1 as D (6 bases). Germline values: CDR1 LNHDA, CDR2 SQIVND (reference sequence). V was pared by 7 bases and J by 0 bases, with 10 bases between. The CDR3 covers 13 residues.

This clone turned up a few times. The chain has TRBV5-1 and TRBJ2-7; 10 bases map to TRBD1. This CDR3 spans 16 amino acids. The V and J ends lost 5 bases and 5 bases, in that order; junction bases with no gene match: 13. The V gene's germline CDR1 is SGHRS and CDR2 YFSETQ. This CDR3 reads CASRWGAGTGENEQYF. CDR3 DNA sequence: TGCGCCAGCAGATGGGGCGCCGGGACAGGGGAAAACGAGCAGTACTTC. Together with reference TRBV5-1 and TRBJ2-7, the CDR3 gives the full variable domain: KAGVTQTPRYLIKTRGQQVTLSCSPISGHRSVSWYQQTPGQGLQFLFEYFSETQRNKGNFPGRFSGRQFSNSRSEMNVSTLELGDSALYLCASRWGAGTGENEQYFGPGTRLTVT.

The V call is TRBV10-2, the J call TRBJ1-6; no definite D call. The CDR3 length is 14 residues. Germline loops: CDR1 WSHSY, CDR2 SAAADI. V shed 8 bases and J shed 9 bases, with 17 bases lying between them. The CDR3 sequence: CASFRRPEGSPLHF. DNA of the CDR3: TGCGCCAGCTTTCGACGGCCCGAGGGTTCACCCCTCCACTTT.

The rearrangement uses TRBV19 and TRBJ1-1; 7 nucleotides match TRBD1. The V gene end was trimmed by 1 base and the J gene end by 4 bases; junction bases not matched to a gene: 6. CDR3 length: 15 amino acids. Germline CDR1 LNHDA, CDR2 SQIVND (reference sequence). Here the CDR3 reads CASSIGGGSGTEAFF. CDR3 sequence (DNA): TGTGCCAGTAGTATAGGAGGGGGCTCTGGCACTGAAGCTTTCTTT.

This rearrangement joins TRBV6-5 to TRBJ2-7; 10 nucleotides align to TRBD1. The CDR3 runs 14 residues. The V segment lost 5 bases and the J segment 7 bases; nucleotides outside the gene matches: 8. CDR1 and CDR2 (germline): MNHEY, SVGAGI. CDR3 nucleotides: TGTGCCAGCAGTCCAATTGGACAGGGGGATGAGCAGTACTTC. This codes for CASSPIGQGDEQYF.

This chain links TRBV9 with TRBJ2-3, with 13 bases identical to TRBD2. The germline gives CDR1 SGDLS, CDR2 YYNGEE. The junction had 8 bases not matched to a gene; V was cut back by 4 bases and J by 6 bases. This CDR3 has 16 amino acids. CDR3 protein: CASSIGTSGVRDTQYF. The CDR3 DNA reads TGTGCCAGCAGCATCGGGACTAGCGGGGTCCGGGATACGCAGTATTTT.

This clone was recorded only once. The genes are TRBV29-1 and TRBJ1-1; a possible D gene is TRBD1 (5 bases). Trimming removed 6 bases from V and 2 bases from J, with 16 bases in between. The CDR3 has 14 residues. From germline, CDR1 is SQVTM and CDR2 ANQGSEA. The chain's CDR3 is CSVGLGGPNTEAFF. Written as DNA, the CDR3 is TGCAGCGTGGGCCTCGGGGGACCCAACACTGAAGCTTTCTTT.

The genes are TRBV14 and TRBJ1-1, with TRBD1 as a possible D gene (6 bases). The germline V gene has CDR1 SGHDN and CDR2 FVKESK. The CDR3 has 13 amino acids. Trimming left V 9 bases short and J 0 bases short, with 11 bases between. CDR3 region: CASKQGMNTEAFF. As DNA, the CDR3 is TGTGCCAGTAAACAGGGTATGAACACTGAAGCTTTCTTT.

The rearrangement links TRBV11-2 to TRBJ1-2; 12 bases match TRBD1. CDR1 SGHAT and CDR2 FQNNGV come from the germline V gene. The CDR3 has 14 amino acids. The V and J ends lost 6 bases and 7 bases, in that order; junction bases with no gene match: 6. CDR3 amino acids: CASSAGTGGFGYTF. The CDR3 region has the DNA TGTGCCAGCAGTGCCGGGACAGGGGGCTTTGGCTACACCTTC.

This clone occurred once. CDR3 DNA: TGTGCCAGCAGCTTGGGTGGCGCAGGCCGTTATGGCTACACCTTC. Protein sequence: CASSLGGAGRYGYTF. The chain carries TRBV5-6 and TRBJ1-2; no clear D. Germline-derived CDR1 and CDR2 are SGHDT and YYEEEE. Trimming removed 0 bases from V and 5 bases from J, with 14 bases in between. There are 15 residues in the CDR3.

This sequence joins TRBV6-1 and TRBJ1-2; no clear D. The germline CDR1 and CDR2 sequences are MNHNS and SASEGT. The CDR3 has 14 amino acids. V lost 3 bases, J lost 7 bases, and 15 bases lay in between. The CDR3, as DNA: TGTGCCAGCAGTGAGAGGGCCCGATATGGTGGCTACACCTTC. Translated: CASSERARYGGYTF.

J is TRBJ1-1 and V is TRBV12-3 or TRBV12-4; D gene unclear. This CDR3 is 13 amino acids long. V shed 4 bases and J shed 1 base, with 7 bases lying between them. The CDR3 DNA is TGTGCCAGCAGTTGGAGAGCGAACACTGAAGCTTTCTTT. Its translation is CASSWRANTEAFF.

This chain uses TRBV20-1 with TRBJ1-2, with TRBD1 identical over 10 bases. The CDR3 length is 13 residues. The junction had 4 bases not matched to a gene; V was cut back by 3 bases and J by 6 bases. CDR1 and CDR2 (germline): DFQATT, SNEGSKA (reference sequence). This chain's CDR3 is CSASPGTGDGYTF. Here the CDR3 DNA reads TGCAGTGCTAGTCCTGGGACAGGGGATGGCTACACCTTC.

The chain combines TRBV7-2 with TRBJ2-7; TRBD2 is a possible D gene (5 bases). The CDR3 runs 14 residues. Trimming took off 1 base at V and 6 bases at J, with 13 bases between the two ends. The V gene's germline CDR1 is SGHTA and CDR2 FQGNSA. The CDR3 reads CASSLEGGISEQYF. The DNA of the CDR3 is TGTGCCAGCAGCTTAGAAGGAGGAATAAGCGAGCAGTACTTC.

This clone showed up just a few times. DNA for the CDR3: TGCAGTGCTCAGGGCTACACCTTC. Translating it yields CSAQGYTF. The chain employs TRBV20-1 and TRBJ1-2; no definite D call. V dropped 5 bases and J dropped 8 bases, with 3 bases sitting between them. From germline, CDR1 is DFQATT and CDR2 SNEGSKA (reference sequence). The CDR3 loop spans 8 amino acids.

V usage is TRBV24-1 and J usage is TRBJ2-3; maybe TRBD1 (6 bases). CDR3 length: 15 amino acids. Germline assignment: CDR1 KGHDR and CDR2 SFDVKD. With 4 bases removed from V and 5 bases from J, the gap between germline ends came to 15 bases. The CDR3 is CATSEAQGLGDTQYF. The CDR3 DNA reads as TGTGCCACCAGTGAAGCCCAGGGGCTCGGAGATACGCAGTATTTT.

In regard to this clone: The sample has other DNA sequences that encode this CDR3 too. The chain carries TRBV19 and TRBJ2-7; 7 bases fit TRBD1. CDR1 is LNHDA and CDR2 is SQIVND in the germline V gene (reference sequence). J gave up 3 bases and V 3 bases, and 5 bases lay outside the gene matches. The CDR3 covers 14 residues. CDR3 region: CASSMGQIHYEQYF. For the CDR3, the DNA is TGTGCCAGTAGTATGGGACAGATCCACTACGAGCAGTACTTC.

The J gene is TRBJ2-1, the V gene TRBV10-2; D not certain. The CDR3 sequence is 16 residues long. Germline V CDR1 and CDR2: WSHSY, SAAADI. The germline V and J ends were trimmed by 3 bases and 0 bases, with 12 bases remaining between them. The CDR3 sequence: CASSEQSISSYNEQFF. In DNA, the CDR3 is TGCGCCAGCAGTGAACAGTCGATAAGCTCCTACAATGAGCAGTTCTTC.

The J gene is TRBJ1-2, the V gene TRBV4-2; D possibly corresponds to TRBD1 (5 bases). Trimming took off 1 base at V and 4 bases at J, with 13 bases between the two ends. The CDR3 length is 15 residues. Germline V gene data show CDR1 as LGHNA and CDR2 as YNFKEQ. CDR3 in DNA: TGTGCCAGCAGCCAAGCGGACACGGGGGGCTATGGCTACACCTTC. Translated: CASSQADTGGYGYTF.